The 26 T cell receptor beta chains listed next were all sequenced from one sample in a study of blood T cell repertoires in COVID-19. Here immunoSEQ multiplex PCR was the method, and the copy in TCRdb shows in-frame clones only, minus some. The table records tens of thousands of clones, 84% of them present only once. The sample taken for sequencing was peripheral blood. These TCRs come from a man between 45 and 60 years old with active or convalescent COVID-19.

The chain employs TRBV30 and TRBJ2-5; a weak D match, TRBD1 (6 bases). The CDR3 extends over 13 amino acids. The germline CDR1 and CDR2 sequences are GTSNPN and SVGIG (reference sequence). Trimming took 5 bases from V and 0 from J, leaving 10 bases between them. The CDR3 DNA is TGTGCCTGGGAAGGACAGCACCAAGAGACCCAGTACTTC. Amino acid sequence: CAWEGQHQETQYF.

This rearrangement joins TRBV5-8 to TRBJ1-4; no reliable D call. The end of the DNA is better explained by TRBJ2-2, so the J call may be wrong. This CDR3 has 11 residues. CDR1 and CDR2 (germline): SGHTS, YDEGEE. The CDR3 sequence is CASPLHRELFF. DNA for the CDR3: TGTGCCAGCCCACTCCATCGGGAGCTGTTTTTT.

V is TRBV7-2 and J is TRBJ1-5; perhaps TRBD1 as D (6 bases). Per germline, CDR1 SGHTA and CDR2 FQGNSA. This CDR3 spans 14 amino acids. Deletions cut 3 bases from V and 6 bases from J, with 12 bases between. CDR3 region: CASSLSQGTQPQHF. The CDR3 DNA follows: TGTGCCAGCAGCTTGTCACAGGGTACTCAGCCCCAGCATTTT.

The rearrangement joins TRBV19 to TRBJ1-2, with TRBD1 as a possible D gene (6 bases). The length of the CDR3 is 13 residues. Per the germline V gene, CDR1 is LNHDA and CDR2 is SQIVND (reference sequence). V gave up 5 bases and J gave up 0 bases, with 7 bases separating them. The CDR3 nucleotides read TGTGCCAGTAGTGGGACACCTAACTATGGCTACACCTTC. Protein sequence: CASSGTPNYGYTF.

DNA for the CDR3: TGTGCCAGCAGCCCCACAGGGCAGGTAGGCAATCAGCCCCAGCATTTT. This codes for CASSPTGQVGNQPQHF. The V gene is TRBV9, the J gene TRBJ1-5; the D gene is possibly TRBD1 (6 bases). The length of the CDR3 is 16 residues. Germline CDR1 is SGDLS and CDR2 is YYNGEE. The germline V and J ends were trimmed by 4 bases and 2 bases, with 16 bases remaining between them. Looking up the rest from reference TRBV9 and TRBJ1-5 gives the full variable domain: DSGVTQTPKHLITATGQRVTLRCSPRSGDLSVYWYQQSLDQGLQFLIQYYNGEERAKGNILERFSAQQFPDLHSELNLSSLELGDSALYFCASSPTGQVGNQPQHFGDGTRLSIL.

CDR3: CASSPKGGGEKETQYF. The CDR3 coding sequence is TGTGCCAGCAGCCCGAAGGGCGGGGGGGAAAAAGAGACCCAGTACTTC. The J gene is TRBJ2-5, the V gene TRBV7-9; 9 bases match TRBD2. The CDR3 runs to 16 residues. CDR1 and CDR2 (germline): SEHNR, FQNEAQ (reference sequence). The V segment lost 5 bases and the J segment 3 bases; nucleotides outside the gene matches: 10.

The chain uses TRBV11-1 and TRBJ2-2; D uncertain. Germline V CDR1 and CDR2: SGHAT, FQDESV (reference sequence). V was pared by 2 bases and J by 4 bases, with 8 bases between. The CDR3 spans 14 residues. The CDR3 spells CASSLRGFTGELFF. The CDR3, as DNA: TGTGCCAGCAGCTTACGAGGATTCACCGGGGAGCTGTTTTTT. Full variable domain (missing parts from reference TRBV11-1 and TRBJ2-2): EAEVAQSPRYKITEKSQAVAFWCDPISGHATLYWYRQILGQGPELLVQFQDESVVDDSQLPKDRFSAERLKGVDSTLKIQPAELGDSAMYLCASSLRGFTGELFFGEGSRLTVL.

This chain links TRBV7-2 with TRBJ1-5; a weak D match, TRBD1 (6 bases). The germline V gene has CDR1 SGHTA and CDR2 FQGNSA. The V end was cut by 4 bases, the J end by 5 bases, with 15 bases between. The length of the CDR3 is 15 residues. CDR3 protein: CASSSRGAGDQPQHF. The CDR3, as DNA: TGTGCCAGCAGCTCTCGGGGGGCCGGGGATCAGCCCCAGCATTTT.

The rearrangement links TRBV5-1 to TRBJ1-2; D perhaps matches TRBD1 (6 bases). There are 14 residues in the CDR3. Germline CDR1 is SGHRS and CDR2 is YFSETQ. The V and J ends lost 4 bases and 8 bases respectively, with 18 bases between them. For the CDR3, the DNA is TGCGCCAGCAGCCCCGAACAGGGACGAAGAGGCTACACCTTC. As protein: CASSPEQGRRGYTF.

The V gene is TRBV4-2, the J gene TRBJ1-1; 7 positions agree with TRBD1. The CDR3 has 15 residues. V shed 1 base and J 0 bases; nucleotides not matched to a gene: 2. In germline, CDR1 is LGHNA, CDR2 YNFKEQ. The DNA of the CDR3 is TGTGCCAGCAGCCAAGGGACAGGAATGAACACTGAAGCTTTCTTT. Protein: CASSQGTGMNTEAFF.

The genes are TRBV5-4 and TRBJ2-5, with 9 bases identical to TRBD1. Germline assignment: CDR1 SGHNT and CDR2 YYREEE (reference sequence). V lost 3 bases to trimming and J lost 3 bases; unmatched junction nucleotides: 6. CDR3 length: 15 amino acids. CDR3 sequence: CASSYIQGAEETQYF. As DNA, the CDR3 is TGTGCCAGCAGCTATATACAGGGGGCAGAAGAGACCCAGTACTTC.

The V call is TRBV27, the J call TRBJ1-6, with a tentative D call TRBD1 (5 bases). This CDR3 spans 15 amino acids. Germline V gene data show CDR1 as MNHEY and CDR2 as SMNVEV (reference sequence). V was pared by 1 base and J by 7 bases, with 11 bases between. The DNA for the CDR3 is TGTGCCAGCAGTTTATATAGGGGAGGCAATTCACCCCTCCACTTT. Its translation: CASSLYRGGNSPLHF.

This chain joins TRBV9 and TRBJ1-2; TRBD1 matches 12 bases. V trimming: 3 bases; J trimming: 6 bases; junction bases outside the gene matches: 6. The germline gives CDR1 SGDLS, CDR2 YYNGEE. This CDR3 has 15 amino acids. DNA for the CDR3: TGTGCCAGCAGCGCATCGGGACAGGGGGCTGATGGCTACACCTTC. Its protein is CASSASGQGADGYTF.

This clone was seen only once. The chain carries TRBV18 and TRBJ2-3, with TRBD1 identical over 7 bases. Trimming cost V 6 bases and J 3 bases; bases outside gene matches: 6. Germline V lookup: CDR1 KGHSH, CDR2 LQKENI. CDR3 length: 14 residues. The CDR3 spells CASSPGQRTDTQYF. CDR3 DNA: TGTGCCAGCTCCCCGGGACAGAGGACAGATACGCAGTATTTT.

This clone was counted only a few times. The gene calls are TRBV3-1 (or the pseudogene TRBV3-2) and TRBJ2-7; D may be TRBD2 (5 bases). Trimming cost V 7 bases and J 6 bases, with 22 bases left between them. Germline lookup yields CDR1 LGHDT and CDR2 YNNKEL (reference sequence). The length of the CDR3 is 15 residues. DNA of the CDR3: TGTGCCAGCAACGAAACCGGGGAGCCGGGGTGCGAGCAGTACTTC. This sequence encodes CASNETGEPGCEQYF.

Here the CDR3 reads CASSPPLGSGGSIKNIQYF. CDR3 coding DNA: TGTGCCAGCTCACCACCGTTGGGTAGCGGGGGCTCAATAAAAAACATTCAGTACTTC. The chain employs TRBV18 and TRBJ2-4; 9 nucleotides agree with TRBD2. CDR3 length equals 19 residues. Germline CDR1 is KGHSH and CDR2 is LQKENI. The ends lost 0 bases at V and 4 bases at J; junction bases unmatched: 13.

The V gene is TRBV5-1, the J gene TRBJ2-7; D call uncertain. Germline V gene data show CDR1 as SGHRS and CDR2 as YFSETQ. The CDR3 has 15 amino acids. V was cut by 2 bases and J by 3 bases, with 15 bases left in between. The CDR3 DNA is TGCGCCAGCAGCTTACAACGGCCCTCTAGCTACGAGCAGTACTTC. It encodes CASSLQRPSSYEQYF.

V gene TRBV6-5 combines with J gene TRBJ1-5, with D maybe TRBD1 (5 bases). Germline-derived CDR1 and CDR2 are MNHEY and SVGAGI. The CDR3 consists of 14 residues. The V gene lost 7 bases and the J gene lost 2 bases, with 12 bases spanning the gap. This CDR3 reads CASTNRGGNQPQHF. The DNA for the CDR3 is TGTGCCAGCACCAACCGGGGGGGCAATCAGCCCCAGCATTTT.

The gene calls are TRBV6-5 and TRBJ2-1, with D perhaps matching TRBD1 (5 bases). This CDR3 is built from 14 residues. Germline V lookup: CDR1 MNHEY, CDR2 SVGAGI. The V gene lost 2 bases and the J gene lost 9 bases, with 14 bases spanning the gap. CDR3 bases: TGTGCCAGCAGTTACCAGTCAGGTCAGGGTGAGCAGTTCTTC. This gives the protein CASSYQSGQGEQFF.

The J gene is TRBJ1-1, the V gene TRBV6-6; the D is unclear. In germline, CDR1 is MNHNY, CDR2 SVGAGI (reference sequence). The CDR3 contains 13 residues. The V gene lost 6 bases and the J gene lost 6 bases, with 14 bases spanning the gap. This CDR3 reads CASRNGVYAEAFF. The DNA of the CDR3 is TGTGCCAGCAGGAACGGGGTATATGCTGAAGCTTTCTTT.

The V and J genes are TRBV19 and TRBJ2-7; D might be TRBD1 (6 bases). V lost 5 bases and J 5 bases, leaving 19 bases between the germline ends. The CDR3 totals 15 residues. Germline V gene lookup returns CDR1 LNHDA and CDR2 SQIVND (reference sequence). The CDR3 DNA is TGTGCCAGTAGTTCAATCCCAGGACAGTCCGACGAGCAGTACTTC. This gives the protein CASSSIPGQSDEQYF.

This chain connects TRBV30 to TRBJ1-3; D not resolved. V gave up 7 bases and J gave up 0 bases, with 13 bases separating them. This CDR3 comprises 14 residues. CDR1 and CDR2 from the germline V gene are GTSNPN and SVGIG (reference sequence). The CDR3 loop reads CAFLRGLSGNTIYF. The CDR3, as DNA: TGTGCCTTCCTTCGTGGACTCTCTGGAAACACCATATATTTT. Drawing the rest from reference TRBV30 and TRBJ1-3, the complete variable domain is SQTIHQWPATLVQPVGSPLSLECTVEGTSNPNLYWYRQAAGRGLQLLFYSVGIGQISSEVPQNLSASRPQDRQFILSSKKLLLSDSGFYLCAFLRGLSGNTIYFGEGSWLTVV.

To note about this clone: Other DNA sequences of this sample code for an identical CDR3. The chain has TRBV27 and TRBJ2-1; 9 bases line up with TRBD1. V lost 3 bases, J lost 3 bases, and 3 bases stayed unmatched. Germline CDR1 and CDR2: MNHEY and SMNVEV (reference sequence). CDR3 length: 15 amino acids. Written as DNA, the CDR3 is TGTGCCAGCAGTTTCGGGACAGGGTACTACAATGAGCAGTTCTTC. Amino acids: CASSFGTGYYNEQFF.

The gene calls are TRBV6-5 and TRBJ1-1; possible D gene TRBD1, 5 bases. Germline loops: CDR1 MNHEY, CDR2 SVGAGI. The CDR3 spans 15 residues. Trimming cost V 7 bases and J 8 bases, with 23 bases left between them. The CDR3 DNA is TGTGCCAGCACCGACCTTCGGGGAGGGGCTGGAGAAGCTTTCTTT. It specifies CASTDLRGGAGEAFF.

V usage is TRBV2 and J usage is TRBJ2-7, with D unclear. There are 11 residues in the CDR3. Deletions cut 3 bases from V and 2 bases from J, with 2 bases between. Germline-derived CDR1 and CDR2 are SNHLY and FYNNEI. Here the CDR3 DNA reads TGTGCCAGCAGTGACACCTACGAGCAGTACTTC. Protein: CASSDTYEQYF. The whole variable domain, remainder taken from reference TRBV2 and TRBJ2-7, is EPEVTQTPSHQVTQMGQEVILRCVPISNHLYFYWYRQILGQKVEFLVSFYNNEISEKSEIFDDQFSVERPDGSNFTLKIRSTKLEDSAMYFCASSDTYEQYFGPGTRLTVT.

The CDR3 nucleotides are TGTGCCAGCAGCTCCGGGAGGGAGAGGGCCTACGAGCAGTACTTC. Its protein is CASSSGRERAYEQYF. The rearrangement joins TRBV7-9 to TRBJ2-7, with TRBD2 matching 8 bases. CDR3 length: 15 residues. V gave up 4 bases and J gave up 2 bases; unmatched junction bases: 7. The germline CDR1 and CDR2 sequences are SEHNR and FQNEAQ (reference sequence).